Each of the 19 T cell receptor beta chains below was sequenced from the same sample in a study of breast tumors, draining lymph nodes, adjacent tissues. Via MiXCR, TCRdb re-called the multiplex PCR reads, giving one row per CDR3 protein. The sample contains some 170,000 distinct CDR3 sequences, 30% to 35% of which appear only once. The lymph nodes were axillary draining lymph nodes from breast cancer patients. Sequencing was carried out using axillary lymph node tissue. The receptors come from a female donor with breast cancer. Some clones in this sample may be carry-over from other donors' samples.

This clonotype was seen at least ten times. The CDR3 sequence is CASNSDLRSSYEQYF. CDR3 bases: TGTGCCAGCAACTCCGACCTAAGGAGCTCCTACGAGCAGTACTTC. This chain joins TRBV7-2 and TRBJ2-7, with D hard to call. From germline, CDR1 is SGHTA and CDR2 FQGNSA. V shed 7 bases and J shed 0 bases, with 16 bases lying between them. The length of the CDR3 is 15 residues.

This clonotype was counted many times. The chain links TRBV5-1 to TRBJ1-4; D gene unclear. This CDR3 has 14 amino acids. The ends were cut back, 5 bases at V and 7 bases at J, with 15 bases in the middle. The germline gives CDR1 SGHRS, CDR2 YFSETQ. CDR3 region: CASRPVGGSEKLFF. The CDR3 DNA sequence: TGCGCCAGCAGACCCGTGGGTGGTTCTGAAAAACTGTTTTTT. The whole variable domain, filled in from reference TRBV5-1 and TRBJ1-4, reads KAGVTQTPRYLIKTRGQQVTLSCSPISGHRSVSWYQQTPGQGLQFLFEYFSETQRNKGNFPGRFSGRQFSNSRSEMNVSTLELGDSALYLCASRPVGGSEKLFFGSGTQLSVL.

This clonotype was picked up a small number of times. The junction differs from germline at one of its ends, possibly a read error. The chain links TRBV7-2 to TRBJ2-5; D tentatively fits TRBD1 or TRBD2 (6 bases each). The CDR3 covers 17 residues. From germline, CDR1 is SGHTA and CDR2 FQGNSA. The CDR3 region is CASSLGPPGAVQEPQYF. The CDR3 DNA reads TGTGCCAGCAGCTTAGGCCCTCCGGGGGCGGTACAAGAGCCCCAGTACTTC.

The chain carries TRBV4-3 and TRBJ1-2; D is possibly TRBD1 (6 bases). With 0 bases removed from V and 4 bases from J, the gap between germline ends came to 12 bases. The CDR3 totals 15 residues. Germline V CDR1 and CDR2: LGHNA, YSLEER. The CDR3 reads CASSQDLGAVYGYTF. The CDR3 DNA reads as TGCGCCAGCAGCCAAGATCTGGGGGCGGTCTATGGCTACACCTTC.

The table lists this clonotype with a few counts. CDR3 coding DNA: TGCGCCAGCAGCTTGGTCGGCAGGGGGCAAGATACGCAGTATTTT. Amino acids: CASSLVGRGQDTQYF. V and J are TRBV5-1 and TRBJ2-3; 8 bases line up with TRBD1. The CDR3 totals 15 residues. The ends lost 0 bases at V and 5 bases at J; junction bases unmatched: 5. Germline V gives CDR1 SGHRS, CDR2 YFSETQ.

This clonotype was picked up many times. The CDR3 is CASSLVPGAETQYF. The CDR3, as DNA: TGCGCCAGCAGCTTGGTACCAGGGGCAGAGACCCAGTACTTC. The chain couples TRBV5-1 to TRBJ2-5; D is possibly TRBD1 (6 bases). Between the trimmed V and J ends, which lost 0 bases and 4 bases, there was a span of 10 bases. CDR1 SGHRS and CDR2 YFSETQ come from the germline V gene. The CDR3 covers 14 residues.

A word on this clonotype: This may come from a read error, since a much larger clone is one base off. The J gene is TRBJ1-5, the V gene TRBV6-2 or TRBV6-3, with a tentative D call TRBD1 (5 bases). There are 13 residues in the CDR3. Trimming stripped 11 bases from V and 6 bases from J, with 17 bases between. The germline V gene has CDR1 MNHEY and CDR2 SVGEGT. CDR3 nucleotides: TGTGCCGGCACATGGGGGTTCGGTCAGCCCCAGCATTTT. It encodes CAGTWGFGQPQHF.

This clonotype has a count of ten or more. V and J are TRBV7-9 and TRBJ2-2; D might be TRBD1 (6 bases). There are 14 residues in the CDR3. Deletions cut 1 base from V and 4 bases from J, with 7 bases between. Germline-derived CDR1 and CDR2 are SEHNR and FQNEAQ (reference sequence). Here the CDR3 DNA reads TGTGCCAGCAGCTTAGACAGGGTCACCGGGGAGCTGTTTTTT. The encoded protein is CASSLDRVTGELFF.

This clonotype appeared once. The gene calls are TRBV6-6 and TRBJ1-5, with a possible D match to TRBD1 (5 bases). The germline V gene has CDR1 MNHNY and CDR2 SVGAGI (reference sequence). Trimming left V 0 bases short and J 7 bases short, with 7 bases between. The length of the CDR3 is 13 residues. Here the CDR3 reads CASSYSRGQPQHF. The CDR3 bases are TGTGCCAGCAGTTACTCGCGGGGCCAGCCCCAGCATTTT.

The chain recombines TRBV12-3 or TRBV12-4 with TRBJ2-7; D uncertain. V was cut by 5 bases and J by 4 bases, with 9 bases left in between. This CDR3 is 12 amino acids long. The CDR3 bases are TGTGCCAGCAGTCTCGGGTATTACGAGCAGTACTTC. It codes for CASSLGYYEQYF.

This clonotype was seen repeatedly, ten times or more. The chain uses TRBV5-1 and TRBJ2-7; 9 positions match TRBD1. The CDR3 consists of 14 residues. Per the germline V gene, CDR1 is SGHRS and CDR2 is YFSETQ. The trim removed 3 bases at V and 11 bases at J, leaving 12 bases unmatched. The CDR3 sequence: CASSWTGDSGTEYF. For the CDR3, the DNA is TGCGCCAGCAGCTGGACAGGGGATTCCGGGACGGAGTACTTC.

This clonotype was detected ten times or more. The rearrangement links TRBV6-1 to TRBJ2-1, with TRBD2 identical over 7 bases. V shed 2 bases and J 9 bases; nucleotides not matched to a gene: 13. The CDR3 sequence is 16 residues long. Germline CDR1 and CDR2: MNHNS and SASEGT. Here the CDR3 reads CASSELGLGGKGEQFF. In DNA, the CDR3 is TGTGCCAGCAGTGAATTGGGTCTGGGGGGGAAGGGTGAGCAGTTCTTC.

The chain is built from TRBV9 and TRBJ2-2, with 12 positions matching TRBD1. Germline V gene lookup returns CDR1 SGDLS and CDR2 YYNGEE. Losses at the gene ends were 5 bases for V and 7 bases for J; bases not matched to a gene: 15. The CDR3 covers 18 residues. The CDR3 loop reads CASRGQGASSAEGGELFF. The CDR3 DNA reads TGTGCCAGCAGGGGACAGGGGGCCTCTAGCGCAGAGGGCGGGGAGCTGTTTTTT.

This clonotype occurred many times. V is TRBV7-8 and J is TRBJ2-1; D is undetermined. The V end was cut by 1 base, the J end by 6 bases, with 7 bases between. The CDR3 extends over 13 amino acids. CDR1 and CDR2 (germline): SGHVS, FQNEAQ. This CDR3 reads CASSLDRLNEQFF. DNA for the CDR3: TGTGCCAGCAGCTTAGACCGACTCAATGAGCAGTTCTTC.

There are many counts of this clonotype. DNA for the CDR3: TGCGCCAGCAGCTTGGGACAGGGATTCGACGAAAAACTGTTTTTT. This sequence encodes CASSLGQGFDEKLFF. This chain uses TRBV5-1 with TRBJ1-4, with 7 bases that match TRBD1. The CDR3 sequence is 15 residues long. V shed 0 bases and J 8 bases; nucleotides not matched to a gene: 7. The germline gives CDR1 SGHRS, CDR2 YFSETQ.

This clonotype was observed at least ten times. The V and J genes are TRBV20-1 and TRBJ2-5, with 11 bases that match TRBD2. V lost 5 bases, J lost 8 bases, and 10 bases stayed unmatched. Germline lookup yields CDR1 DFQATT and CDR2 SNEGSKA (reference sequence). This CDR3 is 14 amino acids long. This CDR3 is CSAPTSGGRVTQYF. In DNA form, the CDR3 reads TGCAGTGCTCCCACTAGCGGGGGAAGGGTTACCCAGTACTTC.

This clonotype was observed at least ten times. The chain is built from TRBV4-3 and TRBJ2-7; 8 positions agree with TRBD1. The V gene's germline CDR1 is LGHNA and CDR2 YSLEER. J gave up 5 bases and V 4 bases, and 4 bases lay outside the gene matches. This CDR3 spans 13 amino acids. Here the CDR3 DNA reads TGCGCCAGCAGCCTCCTCAGGGGGCACGAGCAGTACTTC. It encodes CASSLLRGHEQYF.

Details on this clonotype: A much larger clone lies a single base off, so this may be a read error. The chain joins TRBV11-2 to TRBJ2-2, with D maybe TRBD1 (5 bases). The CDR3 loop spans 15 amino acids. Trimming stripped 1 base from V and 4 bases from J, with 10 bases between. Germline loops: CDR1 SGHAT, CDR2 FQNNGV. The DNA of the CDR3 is TGTGCCAGCAGCTTAGTAACAGGCGCCACCGGGGAGCTGTTTTTT. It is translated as CASSLVTGATGELFF.

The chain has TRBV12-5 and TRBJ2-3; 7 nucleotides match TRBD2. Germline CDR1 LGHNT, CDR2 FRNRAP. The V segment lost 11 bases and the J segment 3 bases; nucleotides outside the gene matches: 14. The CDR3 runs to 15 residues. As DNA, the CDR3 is TGTGCTGATGGCGTGGGCTGGGAGGGGACAGATACGCAGTATTTT. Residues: CADGVGWEGTDTQYF.